This T cell receptor (beta chain) was sequenced in a study of blood T cells in healthy people across ages. Study-level findings and limits: Correlation between TCR beta diversity and naive T cell percentage was strong. With age, beta diversity per million T cells declined roughly linearly, significantly by approximately 40.

Per the germline V gene, CDR1 is SGHDT and CDR2 is YYEEEE. The CDR3 totals 11 residues. The ends were cut back, 2 bases at V and 14 bases at J, with 11 bases in the middle. Primed by a sample-barcoded 5' primer and a J-beta primer mix, a second PCR proceeded for about 6 to 12 cycles. TCRdb passed the 5' RACE reads through MiXCR, listing each CDR3 protein once. The sample lists about 840,000 distinct CDR3 sequences; 25% to 30% were seen once. Points on this clonotype: As yet, its antigen is unknown.

Every participating donor contributed 8.5 to 10 milliliters of peripheral blood through a draw. These data were also filed under a second study, of T cells of mothers and their children. That publication notes: Each child gave about 3 million TCR beta CDR3 reads (each mother, over 9 million).

The chain recombines TRBV5-6 with TRBJ2-1; D tentatively reads TRBD1 or TRBD2 (5 bases each). Sequenced material: blood. This receptor was identified in a woman aged 35 to 49 in good health. The CDR3: CASSFQRGEFF. DNA for the CDR3: TGTGCCAGCAGCTTTCAGAGAGGGGAGTTCTTC.